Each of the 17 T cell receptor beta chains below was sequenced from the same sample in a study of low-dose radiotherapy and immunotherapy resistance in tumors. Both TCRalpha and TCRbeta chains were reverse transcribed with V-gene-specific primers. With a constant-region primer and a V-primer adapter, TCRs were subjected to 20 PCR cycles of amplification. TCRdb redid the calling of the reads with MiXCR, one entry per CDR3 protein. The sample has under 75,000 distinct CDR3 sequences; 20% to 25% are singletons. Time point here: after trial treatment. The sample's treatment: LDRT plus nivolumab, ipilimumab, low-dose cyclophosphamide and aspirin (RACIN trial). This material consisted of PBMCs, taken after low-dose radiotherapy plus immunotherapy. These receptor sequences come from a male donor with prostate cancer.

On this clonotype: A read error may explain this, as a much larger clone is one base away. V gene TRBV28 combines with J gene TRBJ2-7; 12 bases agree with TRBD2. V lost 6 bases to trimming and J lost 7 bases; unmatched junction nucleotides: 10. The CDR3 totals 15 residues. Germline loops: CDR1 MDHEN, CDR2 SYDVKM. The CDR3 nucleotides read TGTGCCAGCAGCATCGGACTAGCGGGAACCAATGAGCAGTACTTC. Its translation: CASSIGLAGTNEQYF.

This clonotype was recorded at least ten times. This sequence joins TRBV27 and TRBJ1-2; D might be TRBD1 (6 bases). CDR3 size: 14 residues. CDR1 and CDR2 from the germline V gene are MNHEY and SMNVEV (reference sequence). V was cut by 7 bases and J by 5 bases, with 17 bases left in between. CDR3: CASTPDRRSYGYTF. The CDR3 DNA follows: TGTGCCAGCACCCCAGACAGGAGGTCGTATGGCTACACCTTC.

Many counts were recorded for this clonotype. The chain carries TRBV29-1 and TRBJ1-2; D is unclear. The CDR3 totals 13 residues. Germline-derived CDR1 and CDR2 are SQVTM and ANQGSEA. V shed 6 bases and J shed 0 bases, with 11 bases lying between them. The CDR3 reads CSVGMAPNYGYTF. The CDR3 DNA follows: TGCAGCGTGGGTATGGCCCCTAACTATGGCTACACCTTC. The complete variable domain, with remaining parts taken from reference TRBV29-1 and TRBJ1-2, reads SAVISQKPSRDICQRGTSLTIQCQVDSQVTMMFWYRQQPGQSLTLIATANQGSEATYESGFVIDKFPISRPNLTFSTLTVSNMSPEDSSIYLCSVGMAPNYGYTFGSGTRLTVV.

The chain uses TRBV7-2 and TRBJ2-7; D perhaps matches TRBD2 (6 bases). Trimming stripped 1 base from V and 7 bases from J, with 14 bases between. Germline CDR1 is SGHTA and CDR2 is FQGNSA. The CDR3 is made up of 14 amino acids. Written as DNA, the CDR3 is TGTGCCAGCAGCTTAGGCCCTGGGGGGAATGAGCAGTACTTC. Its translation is CASSLGPGGNEQYF.

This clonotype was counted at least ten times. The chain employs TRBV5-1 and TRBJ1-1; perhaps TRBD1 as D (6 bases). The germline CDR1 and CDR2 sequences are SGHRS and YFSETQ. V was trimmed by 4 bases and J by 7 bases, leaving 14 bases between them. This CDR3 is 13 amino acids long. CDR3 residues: CASSMDRAFEAFF. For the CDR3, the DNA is TGCGCCAGCAGCATGGACAGAGCTTTTGAAGCTTTCTTT.

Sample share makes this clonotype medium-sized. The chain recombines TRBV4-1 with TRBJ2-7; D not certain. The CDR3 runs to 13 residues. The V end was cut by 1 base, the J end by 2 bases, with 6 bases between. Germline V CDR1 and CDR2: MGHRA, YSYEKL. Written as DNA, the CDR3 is TGCGCCAGCAGCCAAGGTCCCACCTACGAGCAGTACTTC. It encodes CASSQGPTYEQYF.

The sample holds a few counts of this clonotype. CDR3 residues: CASSPAESNQPQHF. In nucleotides, the CDR3 is TGTGCCAGCTCACCAGCTGAGAGCAATCAGCCCCAGCATTTT. The chain is built from TRBV18 and TRBJ1-5, with D unresolved. The germline V and J ends were trimmed by 2 bases and 1 base, with 6 bases remaining between them. Germline-derived CDR1 and CDR2 are KGHSH and LQKENI. The CDR3 runs 14 residues.

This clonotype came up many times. The CDR3 DNA follows: TGCGCCAGCAGCTTGGGTGGGACAGGGTCCTACGAGCAGTACTTC. The encoded protein is CASSLGGTGSYEQYF. This chain joins TRBV5-1 and TRBJ2-7; the match to TRBD1 covers 9 bases. Germline loops: CDR1 SGHRS, CDR2 YFSETQ. This CDR3 spans 15 amino acids. After removal of 0 bases from V and 1 base from J, the junction contained 2 bases not matched to a gene.

The CDR3 DNA reads as TGTGCCAGCAGTTTAGACAGTTACACAGATACGCAGTATTTT. Protein sequence: CASSLDSYTDTQYF. J is TRBJ2-3 and V is TRBV28; D may be TRBD1 (5 bases). Germline V gene lookup returns CDR1 MDHEN and CDR2 SYDVKM. V was clipped by 2 bases and J by 2 bases, with 8 bases between them. The CDR3 is 14 amino acids.

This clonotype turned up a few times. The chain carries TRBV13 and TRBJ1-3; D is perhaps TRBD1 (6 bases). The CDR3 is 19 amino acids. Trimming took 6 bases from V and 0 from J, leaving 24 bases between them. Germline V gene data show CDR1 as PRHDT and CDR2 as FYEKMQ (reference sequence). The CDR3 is CASRAGRGGGTNSGNTIYF. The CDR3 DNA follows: TGTGCCAGCAGGGCGGGCCGAGGAGGCGGGACAAACTCTGGAAACACCATATATTTT. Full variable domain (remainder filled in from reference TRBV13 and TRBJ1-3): AAGVIQSPRHLIKEKRETATLKCYPIPRHDTVYWYQQGPGQDPQFLISFYEKMQSDKGSIPDRFSAQQFSDYHSELNMSSLELGDSALYFCASRAGRGGGTNSGNTIYFGEGSWLTVV.

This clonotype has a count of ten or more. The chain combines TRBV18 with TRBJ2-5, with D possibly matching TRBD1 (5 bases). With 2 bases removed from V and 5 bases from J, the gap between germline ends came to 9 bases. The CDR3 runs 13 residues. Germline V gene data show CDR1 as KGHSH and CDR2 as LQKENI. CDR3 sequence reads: CASSPAGWETQYF. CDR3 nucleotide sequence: TGTGCCAGCTCACCAGCAGGGTGGGAGACCCAGTACTTC.

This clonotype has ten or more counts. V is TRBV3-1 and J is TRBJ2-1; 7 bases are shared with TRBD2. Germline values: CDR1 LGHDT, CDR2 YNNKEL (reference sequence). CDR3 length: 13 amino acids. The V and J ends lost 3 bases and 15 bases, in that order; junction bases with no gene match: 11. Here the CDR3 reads CASSHERTSRWFF. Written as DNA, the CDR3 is TGTGCCAGCAGCCATGAACGGACTAGTCGGTGGTTCTTC.

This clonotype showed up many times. Here the CDR3 reads CASSLVGVNTEAFF. The CDR3 bases are TGTGCCAGCAGCTTGGTCGGAGTGAACACTGAAGCTTTCTTT. V and J are TRBV5-6 and TRBJ1-1; D remains ambiguous. Germline V CDR1 and CDR2: SGHDT, YYEEEE. The V and J ends lost 0 bases and 0 bases respectively, with 6 bases between them. CDR3 length equals 14 residues.

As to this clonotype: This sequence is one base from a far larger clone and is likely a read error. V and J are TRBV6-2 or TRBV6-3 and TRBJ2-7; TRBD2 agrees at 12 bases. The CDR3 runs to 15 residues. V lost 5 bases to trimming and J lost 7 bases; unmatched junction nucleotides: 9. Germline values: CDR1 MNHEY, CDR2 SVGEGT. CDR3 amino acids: CASSPSGGVYNEQYF. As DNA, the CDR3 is TGTGCCAGCAGTCCTAGCGGGGGGGTGTACAATGAGCAGTACTTC.

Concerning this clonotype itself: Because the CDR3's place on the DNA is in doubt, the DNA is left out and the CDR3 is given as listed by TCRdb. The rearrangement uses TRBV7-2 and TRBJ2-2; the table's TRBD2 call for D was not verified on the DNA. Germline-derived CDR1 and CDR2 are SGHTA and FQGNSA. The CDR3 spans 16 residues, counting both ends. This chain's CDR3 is CASSFPQLAGGELFFF.

The CDR3, as DNA: TGTGCCAGCAGCCGCGCCTTGAGGTCCTACGAGCAGTACTTC. Translation: CASSRALRSYEQYF. V usage is TRBV11-2 and J usage is TRBJ2-7; D gene uncertain. The V end lost 5 bases, the J end lost 1 base, and 12 bases lay between the germline ends. In germline, CDR1 is SGHAT, CDR2 FQNNGV. The CDR3 consists of 14 residues.

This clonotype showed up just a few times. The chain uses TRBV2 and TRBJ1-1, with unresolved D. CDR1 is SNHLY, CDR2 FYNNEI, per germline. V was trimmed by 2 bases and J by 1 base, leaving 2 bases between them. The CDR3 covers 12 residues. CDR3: CASSEWNTEAFF. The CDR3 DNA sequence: TGTGCCAGCAGTGAATGGAACACTGAAGCTTTCTTT.